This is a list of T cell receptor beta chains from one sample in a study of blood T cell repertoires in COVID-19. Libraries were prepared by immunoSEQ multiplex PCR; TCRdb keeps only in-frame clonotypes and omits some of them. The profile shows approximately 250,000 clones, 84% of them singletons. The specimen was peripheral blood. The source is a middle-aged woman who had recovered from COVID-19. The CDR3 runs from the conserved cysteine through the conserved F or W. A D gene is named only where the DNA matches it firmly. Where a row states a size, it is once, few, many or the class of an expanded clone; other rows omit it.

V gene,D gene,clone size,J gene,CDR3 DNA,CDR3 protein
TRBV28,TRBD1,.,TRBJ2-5,TGTGCCAGCAGTTTAAAGAGGGGGCTAGAGACCCAGTACTTC,CASSLKRGLETQYF
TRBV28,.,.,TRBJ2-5,TGTGCCAGCAGTTTAAAGCGGCGGGGCAGGGGGTTCCCAGGGGAGACCCAGTACTTC,CASSLKRRGRGFPGETQYF
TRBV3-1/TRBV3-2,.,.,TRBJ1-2,TGTGCCAGCAGCCAGACTCTAAATGGCTACACCTTC,CASSQTLNGYTF
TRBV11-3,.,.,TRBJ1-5,TGTGCCAGCAGCTTAGATCTAAGACAGCCCCAGCATTTT,CASSLDLRQPQHF
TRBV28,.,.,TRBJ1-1,TGTGCCAGCAGGCCGGGAGGGGGGCATGCTGAAGCTTTCTTT,CASRPGGGHAEAFF
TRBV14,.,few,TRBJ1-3,TGTGCCAGCAGCCGTAACAGGGTTGGAAACACCATATATTTT,CASSRNRVGNTIYF
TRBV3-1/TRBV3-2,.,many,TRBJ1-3,TGTGCCAGCAGCCAAGCAGGGTCGGGAAACACCATATATTTT,CASSQAGSGNTIYF
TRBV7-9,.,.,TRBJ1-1,TGTGCCAGCACCCAGAGGCCCGGGCAGCTCAGCGGAACTGAAGCTTTCTTT,CASTQRPGQLSGTEAFF
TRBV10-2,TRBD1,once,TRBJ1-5,TGCGCCAGCAGAGGACAGGCGGGGCAGCCCCAGCATTTT,CASRGQAGQPQHF
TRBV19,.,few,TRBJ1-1,TGTGCCAGTAGTATGGGCAGGAACACTGAAGCTTTCTTT,CASSMGRNTEAFF
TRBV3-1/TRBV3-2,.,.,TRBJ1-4,TGTGCCAGCAGCCAAGATCTTGGGATAGGCGGGTTGAAACTGTTTTTT,CASSQDLGIGGLKLFF
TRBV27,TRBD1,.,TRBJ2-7,TGTGCCAGCAAAGGGACAGGTTCCTACGAGCAGTACTTC,CASKGTGSYEQYF
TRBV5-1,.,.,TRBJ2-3,TGCGCCAGCAGCGGTCAGTCTAGCACAGATACGCAGTATTTT,CASSGQSSTDTQYF
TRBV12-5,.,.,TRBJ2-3,TGTGCTAGTGGTTTGGGGGCGTCTAGCACAGATACGCAGTATTTT,CASGLGASSTDTQYF
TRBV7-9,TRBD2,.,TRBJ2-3,TGTGCCAGCAGGAAAACTAGCGGGGGGGCGGCAGATACGCAGTATTTT,CASRKTSGGAADTQYF
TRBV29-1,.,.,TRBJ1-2,TGCAGCGTTGCCAGGGTTACCTATGGCTACACCTTC,CSVARVTYGYTF
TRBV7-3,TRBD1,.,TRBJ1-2,TGTGCCAGCAGCTTAACGCGGGGAAGAACAGGGGGAAGGGATGGCTACACCTTC,CASSLTRGRTGGRDGYTF
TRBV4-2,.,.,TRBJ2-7,TGTGCCAGCAGCCAAGAAGGAGTCTACGAGCAGTACTTC,CASSQEGVYEQYF
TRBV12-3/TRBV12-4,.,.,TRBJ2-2,TGTGCCAGCCGAGTGGAGGGCGGGGAGCTGTTTTTT,CASRVEGGELFF
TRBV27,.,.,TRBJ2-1,TGTGCCAGCAGTTTACGGTGCAGGGGAAAGGGGTTCTTC,CASSLRCRGKGFF
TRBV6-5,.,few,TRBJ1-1,TGTGCCAGCAGCATCCCCAACAGGATGAACACTGAAGCTTTCTTT,CASSIPNRMNTEAFF
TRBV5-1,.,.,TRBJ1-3,TGCGCCAGCAGCTTGGCGGGGGTCGCCGGAAACACCATATATTTT,CASSLAGVAGNTIYF
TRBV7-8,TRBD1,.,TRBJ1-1,TGTGCCAGCAGCCTAGTCCGACAGGGGATGACCATGAACACTGAAGCTTTCTTT,CASSLVRQGMTMNTEAFF
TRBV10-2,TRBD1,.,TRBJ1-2,TGCGCCAGCTATCCCGGGACAGGTAGAGGCTACACCTTC,CASYPGTGRGYTF
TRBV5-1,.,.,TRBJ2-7,TGCGCCAGCAATGGGCAATACGAGCAGTACTTC,CASNGQYEQYF
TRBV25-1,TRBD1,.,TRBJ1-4,TGTGCCAGCAGTCCAGGGGGGAATGAAAAACTGTTTTTT,CASSPGGNEKLFF